The following is a T cell receptor beta chain sequence with its context. Its antigen target is currently unknown. One end of the junction varies from germline; a read error may be responsible. Libraries were built with the immunoSEQ multiplex PCR assay. For the multiplex PCR, a mixture combining 60 forward primers for TCR Vbeta segments and 13 reverse primers for TCR Jbeta segments was used. The CDR3 region of rearranged TCR beta genes was amplified from genomic DNA by a multiplex PCR assay. Amplified TCR beta libraries were sequenced as 87-base-pair reads on the Illumina HiSeq System. Concerning the study's data processing: Across the roughly 670 repertoires, a later analysis counted tens of millions of unique TCR beta chains, some 11 million of which were shared by at least two donors. A nearest-neighbor algorithm error-corrected the raw reads and collapsed the reads into unique sequences, merging closely related sequences to remove PCR and sequencing errors. To assign V, D and J gene segments, CDR3 sequences were aligned to IMGT reference sequences. For a sequence to be retained, a match of at least six nucleotides was required to both a V gene segment and a J gene segment. A rearrangement was called productive if the CDR3 had no stop codons and remained in frame with V and J, and every other rearrangement was called non-productive. Following IMGT convention, CDR3 was defined as the stretch from the second conserved V-encoded cysteine up to the conserved J-encoded phenylalanine. In an earlier analysis of just under 600 of the donors, sequences lacking an unambiguous match to a single V gene segment were excluded. In an earlier analysis of 587 of the donors, a V segment was called functional when productive rearrangements were above 56.7%, and segregating when the standard deviation between donors exceeded 5%. A statistical classification framework was developed to diagnose cytomegalovirus status using the catalog of TCR beta chain sequences. In a later analysis, V and J genes were assigned by comparing TCR nucleotide sequences against IMGT/GENE-DB human TR gene sequences. In a later analysis, CDR3 sequences and most-parsimonious VDJ recombination scenarios were assigned using the TCRdist pipeline. A later analysis defined each TCR beta chain by its CDR3 amino acid sequence plus V-gene family, and excluded reads lacking a unique V-gene family. In a later analysis, approximately 590 highly shared, low-generation-probability nucleotide sequences were removed to address suspected cross-contamination and a sequencing artifact. In a later analysis, a clonal expansion index was calculated for each public chain from normalized within-repertoire ranks of inferred template counts. A later analysis computed generation probabilities with a VDJ recombination model fitted to out-of-frame rearrangements, and checked the results against IGoR. In a later analysis, hypergeometric tests were used to score TCR-TCR, TCR-HLA and TCR-CMV co-occurrence, with a repertoire-size bias correction applied to TCR pairs. In a later analysis, false discovery rates were estimated by permuting HLA or CMV assignments 20 times. In a later analysis, co-occurring TCRs were grouped using DBSCAN, with TCRdist sequence similarity added in when clustering inside HLA-allele-positive subsets. Co-occurrence clustering excluded repertoires with fewer than 30,000 or more than 120,000 public chains, plus five with anomalous nucleotide sharing. The source is immuneACCESS, and TCRdb retained only in-frame sequences with V and J called. Part of the clones is not carried over; for the studies checked, unresolved V genes explain less than half of this, and the remainder is unexplained. The V and J calls and clone size were taken over from that table, and D and trimming were inferred from the DNA. Present in this sample are 190,000 or so clones, around four fifths of which were seen just once. 1.5% to 2% of the sample comes from the top ten.

According to the germline V gene (reference sequence), CDR1 reads SEHNR and CDR2 reads FQNEAQ. The CDR3 goes from the cysteine to the phenylalanine over 15 residues. The DNA shown is the 45-base CDR3, in frame from base 1. The cohort comprised some 700 healthy bone marrow donors. At the time of sampling, every cohort member was nominally healthy, though immune exposures that went unrecorded were likely present. The donor was CMV seronegative and belonged to the group of roughly 330 seronegative cohort members. Each donor provided a peripheral blood sample, and peripheral blood mononuclear cells were used for TCR beta sequencing. Genomic DNA extraction from the blood cell samples was performed with the Qiagen DNeasy Blood Extraction Kit. These data are taken from a study of cytomegalovirus exposure and HLA in healthy donors (dated by TCRdb to 2016 to 2017). Concerning the study at large: An earlier analysis of roughly 630 of the donors reported roughly 270 Gb of sequence data and some 120 million unique TCR beta sequences from 150 million to 200 million T cells. Around 330 gigabases of sequencing data and roughly 80 million unique TCR sequences made up an early release that covered over 550 HLA-typed donors. The genetic ancestry cluster associated with self-reported Caucasian donors included about four fifths of the approximately 400 genotyped donors. The study aimed to test whether cataloging public T cell receptors could reveal signatures of past pathogen exposure. Using immunosequencing, the study profiled T cell repertoires from about 620 subjects and related those repertoires to cytomegalovirus serostatus. In addition to the first cohort of 666 subjects, a separate validation cohort of approximately 120 different subjects was used. The study combined high-throughput TCR immunosequencing, statistical association of individual TCRs with disease status, and machine learning to predict cytomegalovirus infection status. A later analysis re-analyzed previously published TCR beta repertoires from 650 to 800 donors and added high-resolution HLA genotyping to study TCR occurrence patterns. The later analysis used no new phenotypic data to find candidate immune exposures, relying instead on TCR beta sequences and their occurrence across donors. An earlier analysis of 587 of the donors used high-throughput TCR beta sequencing to judge whether each TCR beta V gene segment behaved as functional or pseudogenic. Donor age, sex, ethnicity and CMV serostatus were compiled alongside the repertoire data. A later genetic analysis took genome-wide SNP genotypes for about 65% of the 666 donors and used that subset as a discovery cohort. Every discovery cohort repertoire had been produced on one sequencing platform. Both class I and class II loci were covered by HLA typing, at four-digit resolution. The number of typed donors differed by locus: about 620-630 for A, B, C, DRB1 and DQB1; about 520 for DQA1; 606 for DPA1; and roughly 470 for DPB1. Because of strong linkage in the cohort, five DR-DQ haplotypes were treated as single units for association and clustering. Across about 380 genotyped donors of the cohort, an average of about 240,000 unique TCR beta nucleotide sequences per donor were sequenced, and 15% to 20% of those sequences were non-productive. Overall study results and their limits: The authors suggested that the approach could potentially be extended to other disease states and immunological phenotypes. Presence/absence analyses assumed roughly uniform sequencing depth across donors, an assumption that may not hold. The study gave a list of roughly 150 TCR beta chains associated with cytomegalovirus. Across donors, most TCR sequences were observed very rarely, whereas some public TCRs were present in many individuals. Because counts were too low, some 17 rarely observed V segments, including chromosome 9 orphons, were excluded from the earlier analysis of around 640 of the donors. Linkage disequilibrium might explain the correlated functional status among segregating V segments, but an unknown experimental factor could not be ruled out. Cytomegalovirus status was reported to be diagnosed by the classifier with high specificity and sensitivity in both the original and validation cohorts. Because the 87-base-pair reads could not distinguish some IMGT-functional V segments, including TRBV6-2 and TRBV6-3, those segments were excluded. Specific HLA alleles were associated with 15,000 to 20,000 TCR beta sequences at a false discovery rate of 0.05 in a later analysis. Assigning TCR associations to individual alleles was difficult when HLA alleles, especially DR and DQ, strongly co-occurred. CMV serostatus was the only immune exposure information available for the cohort. This cohort had only TCR beta chains sequenced, and the lack of alpha or paired-chain data limited which features could be detected. A later genetic analysis associated a missense DCLRE1C variant with V-gene and J-gene trimming of TCR beta chains, and an independent cohort replicated the association. Compared with equally common non-associated chains, HLA-associated TCR beta chains in a later analysis were more clonally expanded and had lower generation probabilities. A further reported finding was that TCR beta sequences accurately predicted the HLA-A and HLA-B alleles for most subjects in the first cohort. In an earlier analysis of approximately 590 of the donors, most TCR beta V segments appeared in productive rearrangements about 87% or about 30% of the time, broadly matching IMGT annotations. A later analysis found that most CMV-associated TCR beta chains appeared HLA-restricted, with HLA associations seemingly driven largely by CMV exposure. A later genetic analysis reported fewer N-insertions in productive TCRs among donors in an Asian-associated ancestry cluster than the roughly 720-donor mean. In a later analysis, the rate of TCR association differed among HLA loci, with DRB1 alleles having the most associated TCRs and HLA-C alleles having the fewest. In vitro tests confirmed that a few of the cytomegalovirus-associated TCR beta chains recognize cytomegalovirus antigens. In a later analysis, several top co-occurrence clusters were reported to appear linked to parvovirus B19, influenza, CMV and Epstein-Barr virus. A cluster of highly shared sequence variants was judged likely to represent a technical artifact of the sequencing pipeline. HLA typing was unavailable for some donors at each locus, so association tests used only the typed subset.

This sequence was found in a man aged 50 to 60 in good health and CMV-seronegative. The chain uses TRBV7-9 and TRBJ1-1, with 9 bases aligning to TRBD1. Sequencing input: PBMCs. The CDR3 here reads CSSSLVQGANTEAFF. The DNA sequence follows: TGTTCCAGCAGCTTAGTACAGGGGGCGAACACTGAAGCTTTCTTT.